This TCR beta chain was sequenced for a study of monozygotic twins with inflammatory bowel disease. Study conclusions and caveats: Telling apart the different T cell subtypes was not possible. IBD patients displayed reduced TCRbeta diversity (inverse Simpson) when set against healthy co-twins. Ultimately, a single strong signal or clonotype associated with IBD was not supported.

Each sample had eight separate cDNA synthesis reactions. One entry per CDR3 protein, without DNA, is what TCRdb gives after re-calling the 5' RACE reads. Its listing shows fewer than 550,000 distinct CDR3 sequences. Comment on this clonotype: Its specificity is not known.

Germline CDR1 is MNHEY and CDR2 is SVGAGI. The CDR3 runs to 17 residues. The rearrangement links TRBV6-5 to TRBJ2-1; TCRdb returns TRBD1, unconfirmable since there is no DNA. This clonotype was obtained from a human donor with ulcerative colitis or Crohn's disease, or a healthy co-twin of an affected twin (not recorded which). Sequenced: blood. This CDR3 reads CASSYESPGRGSDEQFF.